One T cell receptor (beta chain) is described in this entry. This record belongs to a study of blood T cell repertoires in COVID-19. Study details: Acute-phase and convalescent COVID-19 samples originated in the United States, Italy and Spain.

Original methodology: Reference gene primers were amplified, and this amplification served to estimate nucleated cell counts. TCRdb's table, derived via immunoSEQ multiplex PCR, lists solely in-frame clones and lacks some. That table furnishes V, J and clone size, whereas the DNA furnished D and trimming. The top ten hold 3.5% to 4.5% of the sample, which has roughly 190,000 clones, around nine tenths seen once. The CDR3 loop spans 13 amino acids. Trimming at V came to 8 bases and at J to 8 bases, leaving 5 bases not matched to a gene. Germline CDR1 SNHLY, CDR2 FYNNEI. The V and J genes are TRBV2 and TRBJ2-5, with 13 positions matching TRBD2. Sequencing was performed on peripheral blood. This receptor was identified in a human donor in a cohort sampled during active COVID-19. The chain's CDR3 is CASRLAGGITQYF. The CDR3 DNA reads as TGTGCCAGCCGACTAGCGGGAGGAATAACCCAGTACTTC.